This TCR beta chain derives from a study of blood T cell repertoires in COVID-19 (dated by TCRdb to the early 2020s). With respect to the entire study: The collaborator samples originated in the United States, Italy and Spain and spanned the acute and convalescent phases of COVID-19. The repertoires were made available in a free public database intended to serve as a resource for research on the immune response to SARS-CoV-2. Sample metadata almost always included a de-identified subject ID, COVID-19 status, age in years and sex. Where available, HLA class I and class II types were obtained from metadata supplied by the sample provider rather than from assay-based typing. The prospective study material was composed of cDNA or gDNA derived from T cells, B-cell-depleted T cells, or PBMCs. Deeply sampled blood TCRbeta repertoires from subjects exposed to, actively infected with, or recovered from COVID-19 were included in the dataset. Samples came from the ongoing ImmuneRACE study (first 160 participants) plus 1,254 subjects from 6 global collaborators.

TCRbeta CDR3 regions were amplified from genomic DNA using the immunoSEQ Assay, a bias-controlled multiplex PCR. Concerning the study's data processing: Nucleated cell counts per sample were estimated from amplification of reference gene primers within the assay. To quantify the absolute abundance of each unique TCRbeta CDR3 rearrangement, sequence reads were collapsed and filtered. For each sample, productive Simpson clonality was calculated as the square root of Simpson's diversity index across productive rearrangements. The table comes from immuneACCESS by way of TCRdb, which keeps in-frame sequences with V and J called. Part of the clones is missing from these tables; in studies checked, under half for an unresolved V gene and the rest for unknown reasons. V and J calls and clone size come straight from that table; D and trimming were deduced from the DNA. For this sample the table gives about 200,000 clones, of which roughly 84% were detected only once. The ten largest account for approximately 3% of the sample.

From its cysteine to its phenylalanine, the CDR3 spans 13 amino acids. Of all the DNA, just the CDR3 is kept, 39 bases in frame from base 1. According to the germline V gene (reference sequence), CDR1 reads LGHDT and CDR2 reads YNNKEL. A word on this clone: Its antigen specificity is not known. One junction end does not reproduce the germline sequence, and a read error may be involved.

Participants in the prospective study were aged roughly 18 to 100 years, lived in 24 United States geographic areas, and enrolled through a virtual design. Cohort assignment in the prospective study relied on participant-reported clinical history from a screening survey and a study questionnaire. A participant counted as exposed if, within 2 weeks of entering the study, that participant had been in contact with someone who had a PCR-confirmed or clinician-diagnosed COVID-19 case. Each participant in the prospective study had whole blood, serum and a nasopharyngeal or oropharyngeal swab collected by mobile phlebotomists. Prospective study participants could optionally give additional blood draws and questionnaires over an approximately two-month period. Before DNA extraction, prospective study blood samples were shipped either frozen or at room temperature. Broader findings and caveats from the paper: How much clinical and demographic metadata was included differed by source and by participant, and the metadata was provided uncurated.

This sequence was found in a woman in her 30s who had been exposed to COVID-19. The receptor chain draws on TRBV3-1 (or the pseudogene TRBV3-2) and TRBJ2-7; 8 central nucleotides agree with TRBD2. Sequencing input: PBMCs or T cells enriched from blood (not recorded which). The nucleotides read TGTGCCAGCAGCCTCCGTGGGGCGGGGGGCCCAAAGTTC. This yields the protein CASSLRGAGGPKF.